A selection of T cell receptor beta chains follows, all from one sample in a study of blood T cells in healthy people across ages. From the 5' RACE reads, TCRdb called clonotypes with MiXCR, one entry per CDR3 protein. The sample lists about 1.5 million distinct CDR3 sequences; under 55% were seen once. Sequenced input: blood. Source of these receptors: a young woman in good health. Both conserved end residues are part of each CDR3. A D gene is named only where the DNA matches it firmly. Size is stated for part of the rows, as once, few or many counts, or as a class when the clone is expanded.

15,NA,TRBV5-1,TRBJ2-7,NA,CASSLGDWAYNEQYF,TGCGCCAGCAGCTTGGGGGACTGGGCCTACAATGAGCAGTACTTC
15,NA,TRBV6-1,TRBJ1-1,NA,CASSSRWTGATEAFF,TGTGCCAGCAGCTCACGTTGGACGGGAGCCACTGAAGCTTTCTTT
14,NA,TRBV4-3,TRBJ1-2,few,CASKETPNNYGYTF,TGCGCCAGCAAGGAGACCCCAAACAACTATGGCTACACCTTC
15,NA,TRBV4-1,TRBJ2-7,NA,CASSQGAAGQYEQYF,TGCGCCAGCAGCCAAGGGGCGGCAGGCCAATACGAGCAGTACTTC
15,NA,TRBV5-1,TRBJ2-3,NA,CASSLSQGVRDTQYF,TGCGCCAGCAGCTTGAGCCAGGGTGTCAGAGATACGCAGTATTTT
19,NA,TRBV6-1,TRBJ1-6,NA,CASRPSGVTLSSYNSPLHF,TGTGCCAGCAGACCTTCCGGGGTTACGTTGAGCTCCTATAATTCACCCCTCCACTTT
16,TRBD2,TRBV7-2,TRBJ2-2,NA,CASRGRAGWNTGELFF,TGTGCCAGCAGAGGGAGGGCAGGTTGGAACACCGGGGAGCTGTTTTTT
13,NA,TRBV10-3,TRBJ2-3,few,CAIGREYTDTQYF,TGTGCCATCGGAAGGGAGTACACAGATACGCAGTATTTT
13,NA,TRBV5-6,TRBJ1-2,NA,CASSLAARYGYTF,TGTGCCAGCAGCTTGGCCGCTAGATATGGCTACACCTTC
16,TRBD2,TRBV7-8,TRBJ2-5,NA,CASSTPSGGSYNEQYF,TGTGCCAGCAGCACTCCTAGCGGGGGGTCCTACAATGAGCAGTACTTC
16,TRBD2,TRBV20-1,TRBJ2-1,NA,CSARSVRAGAYNEQFF,TGCAGTGCTAGATCGGTCAGAGCGGGAGCCTACAATGAGCAGTTCTTC
16,NA,TRBV12-3/TRBV12-4,TRBJ2-2,NA,CASSQRSDTNTGELFF,TGTGCCAGCAGTCAACGATCAGACACGAACACCGGGGAGCTGTTTTTT
13,NA,TRBV30,TRBJ2-4,NA,CAWSVRGGNIQYF,TGTGCCTGGAGTGTACGAGGTGGAAACATTCAGTACTTC
14,TRBD2,TRBV30,TRBJ2-3,many,CAWSLSGTTDTQYF,TGTGCCTGGAGTCTTAGCGGGACAACAGATACGCAGTATTTT
12,NA,TRBV20-1,TRBJ2-7,few,CSAARWPYEQYF,TGCAGTGCTGCCAGATGGCCCTACGAGCAGTACTTC
14,NA,TRBV5-1,TRBJ2-1,few,CASSLEPGPREQFF,TGCGCCAGCAGCTTGGAACCAGGGCCTAGGGAGCAGTTCTTC
15,NA,TRBV4-2,TRBJ2-7,few,CASSQDTSGVYEQYF,TGTGCCAGCAGCCAAGATACCAGCGGAGTATACGAGCAGTACTTC
15,NA,TRBV9,TRBJ1-5,NA,CASSVGVGSNQPQHF,TGTGCCAGCAGCGTAGGTGTAGGGAGCAATCAGCCCCAGCATTTT
16,TRBD1,TRBV12-3/TRBV12-4,TRBJ2-1,many,CASSIPGQVNYNEQFF,TGTGCCAGCAGTATACCGGGACAGGTGAACTACAATGAGCAGTTCTTC
12,NA,TRBV29-1,TRBJ1-2,NA,CSVAIRQYGYTF,TGCAGCGTTGCAATTAGACAATATGGCTACACCTTC
18,NA,TRBV10-3,TRBJ1-2,NA,CAISESATRTGPQNGYTF,TGTGCCATCAGTGAGTCTGCAACGCGGACGGGACCGCAAAATGGCTACACCTTC
14,TRBD2,TRBV6-2/TRBV6-3,TRBJ2-7,NA,CASRPSGTYNEQYF,TGTGCCAGCAGACCTAGCGGGACGTACAATGAGCAGTACTTC
15,TRBD1,TRBV27,TRBJ2-7,few,CARSTGQGLSYEQYF,TGTGCCAGAAGTACCGGACAGGGACTTTCCTACGAGCAGTACTTC